This paragraph covers one T cell receptor beta chain sequence. One entry per CDR3 protein, called by TCRdb with MiXCR from the 5' RACE reads. The profile shows just over 500,000 distinct CDR3 sequences, around 20% of them singletons. This sample stems from a study of identical twins. The CDR3 spans 15 residues. V was clipped by 5 bases and J by 4 bases; unmatched bases: 5. Germline lookup yields CDR1 SGHRS and CDR2 YFSETQ. This sample also appeared in a second study, on T cells expressing NK-cell markers.

This TCR was recovered from a young woman in good health. V and J are TRBV5-1 and TRBJ2-2; 10 bases match TRBD2. Material: CD4+ T cells sorted from blood. CDR3 amino acids: CASRDSGRPTGELFF. The CDR3 DNA follows: TGCGCCAGCAGGGATAGCGGGAGGCCCACCGGGGAGCTGTTTTTT.